This T cell receptor beta chain was recorded in a study of T cells after yellow fever vaccination. This clonotype turned up a few times. Its antigen is still unknown. TCRdb independently ran MiXCR on the 5' RACE reads; one entry per CDR3 protein. The sample shows hundreds of thousands of distinct CDR3 sequences, approximately 13% of them seen only once. General study points: Among primary-vaccination clones, most reappeared after the booster, at roughly 95% for CD4 and around 91% for CD8. Contaminating bulk clonotypes could be abundant in FACS-sorted repertoires.

The germline CDR1 and CDR2 sequences are SQVTM and ANQGSEA. The CDR3 covers 13 residues. The V gene end was trimmed by 7 bases and the J gene end by 3 bases; junction bases not matched to a gene: 5. Sequenced here: PBMCs, sampled on the day of the yellow fever booster vaccination. V gene TRBV29-1 combines with J gene TRBJ2-3; the match to TRBD1 covers 9 bases. The clonotype was recovered from a man aged 30-40 years who received the YFV17D yellow fever vaccine. DNA of the CDR3: TGCAGCGCTGACAGGGGGGGAACAGATACGCAGTATTTT. The encoded protein is CSADRGGTDTQYF.